Sequencing of this T cell receptor beta chain was carried out in a study of blood T cell repertoires in COVID-19 (dated by TCRdb to 2018 to 2020). Notes on the research overall: Samples from collaborators originated in the United States, Italy and Spain and spanned both the acute and convalescent phases of COVID-19. The material from the prospective study consisted of cDNA or gDNA derived from T cells, B-cell-depleted T cells, or PBMCs. Deeply sampled blood TCRbeta repertoires from subjects exposed to, actively infected with, or recovered from COVID-19 were included in the dataset. A freely available public database, intended as a resource for researchers studying the immune response to SARS-CoV-2, is where the repertoires were released. The samples were drawn from two sources: the first 160 participants of the ongoing ImmuneRACE study, and 1,000 to 1,500 subjects contributed by 6 global collaborators. A de-identified subject ID, COVID-19 status, age in years and sex were almost always included in the sample metadata. Where HLA class I and class II types were available, the types were taken from metadata supplied by the sample provider, not from assay-based typing. Results the study describes overall, beyond this receptor: Clinical and demographic metadata were provided uncurated, with the amount varying by source and participant.

To note about this clone: No antigen is known for it. It has no much larger one-base neighbor in the sample; base qualities were not kept.

Each collaborating institution followed its own protocols to collect whole blood in K2EDTA tubes. For TCRbeta analysis, collaborators shipped samples in one of three forms: frozen whole blood, isolated PBMCs, or DNA extracted from either of those sample types. TCRbeta CDR3 regions were amplified from genomic DNA by means of the immunoSEQ Assay, a bias-controlled multiplex PCR. As for the authors' bioinformatics: Nucleated cell counts per sample were estimated from amplification of reference gene primers within the assay. To quantify the absolute abundance of each unique TCRbeta CDR3 rearrangement, sequence reads were collapsed and filtered. For each sample, productive Simpson clonality was calculated by taking the square root of Simpson's diversity index across productive rearrangements. Here the immuneACCESS table is served through TCRdb, limited to in-frame sequences with V and J called. Missing clones are a known gap in these copies; in checked studies unresolved V genes cover under half, and the rest lacks a known reason. For V, J and clone size, that table is used; D and trimming come from the DNA. A total of some 700,000 clones appear in this sample, 85% to 90% of them only once. Roughly 0.25% of the sample goes to the ten largest clones.

The trim is 4 bases for V and 2 bases for J, with a gap of 12 bases between the germline ends. The germline V gene yields SNHLY for CDR1 and FYNNEI for CDR2. Counted from cysteine to phenylalanine, this CDR3 has 15 amino acids. The DNA shown is the 45-base CDR3, in frame from base 1. Sequenced sample: peripheral blood. This chain joins TRBV2 to TRBJ1-5; no D gene call is confident. This receptor was identified in a woman aged 18-29 years with acute or convalescent COVID-19. The DNA sequence is TGTGCCAGCAGTGGCGGGGAATGGGGCAATCAGCCCCAGCATTTT. Translation gives CASSGGEWGNQPQHF.